This TCR beta chain was sequenced in a study of T cell repertoires in cytomegalovirus infection. One entry per CDR3 protein, called by TCRdb with MiXCR from the reads. In the table there are more than 200,000 distinct CDR3 sequences, roughly 10% of which are singletons. Germline V gene lookup returns CDR1 SGHTA and CDR2 FQGNSA. The CDR3 runs to 12 residues. Trimming left V 6 bases short and J 0 bases short, with 3 bases between. General observations from the study: The cumulative frequency of public TCR beta families distinguished individuals who carried CMV together with the relevant HLA.

This clonotype was recorded many times. The antigen remains unidentified. The chain couples TRBV7-2 to TRBJ1-5; D ambiguous. The TCR originated in a human donor in good health (CMV status not recorded). Some clones in this sample may be carry-over from other donors' samples. Material for sequencing was PBMCs. CDR3 region: CASSHSNQPQHF. The CDR3 nucleotides read TGTGCCAGCAGTCATAGCAATCAGCCCCAGCATTTT. The entire variable domain, with the rest obtained from reference TRBV7-2 and TRBJ1-5, is as follows: GAGVSQSPSNKVTEKGKDVELRCDPISGHTALYWYRQSLGQGLEFLIYFQGNSAPDKSGLPSDRFSAERTGGSVSTLTIQRTQQEDSAVYLCASSHSNQPQHFGDGTRLSIL.